This T cell receptor (beta chain) was identified in a study of cytomegalovirus exposure and HLA in healthy donors. Regarding the study as a whole: In an earlier analysis, in approximately 630 donors, most V segments appeared productive either ~87% or ~30% of the time.

PCR used 60 Vbeta primers and 13 Jbeta primers. Per the study methods: Per a later analysis, the number of unique TCR beta chains was 75 million to 90 million, of which about 11 million were shared. Clones were read by immunoSEQ multiplex PCR, and TCRdb kept only the in-frame ones, dropping some. For V, J and clone size, that table is used; D and trimming come from the DNA. The table lists 150,000 to 200,000 clones, 75% of them singletons, with less than 5% in the top ten. This CDR3 has 16 residues. Trimming took 4 bases from V and 5 from J; bases not matched to a gene: 11. Looked up from germline, CDR1 is SGHRS and CDR2 is YFSETQ. About this clone: Its antigen is still unknown.

Sequenced: PBMCs. The clonotype comes from a male donor in good health and CMV-seronegative. The V call is TRBV5-1, the J call TRBJ2-1; TRBD2 matches 8 bases. The CDR3 DNA sequence: TGCGCCAGCAGCCCCACGAGCGGGGGAACCCACAATGAGCAGTTCTTC. This translates into CASSPTSGGTHNEQFF.